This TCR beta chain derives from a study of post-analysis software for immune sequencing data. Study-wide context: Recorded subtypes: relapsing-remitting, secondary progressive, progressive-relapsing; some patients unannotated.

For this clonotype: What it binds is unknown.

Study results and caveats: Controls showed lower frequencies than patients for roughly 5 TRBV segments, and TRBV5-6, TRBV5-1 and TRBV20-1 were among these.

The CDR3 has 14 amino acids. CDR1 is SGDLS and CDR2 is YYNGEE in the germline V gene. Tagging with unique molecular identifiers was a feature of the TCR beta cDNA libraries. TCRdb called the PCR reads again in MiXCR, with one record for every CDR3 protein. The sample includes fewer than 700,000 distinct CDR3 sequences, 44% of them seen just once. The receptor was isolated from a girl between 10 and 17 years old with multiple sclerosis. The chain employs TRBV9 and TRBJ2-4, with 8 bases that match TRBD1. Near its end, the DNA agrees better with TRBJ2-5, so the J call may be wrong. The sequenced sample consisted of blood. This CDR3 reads CASSVDRGAETQYF. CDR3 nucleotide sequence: TGTGCCAGCAGCGTTGACAGGGGAGCAGAGACCCAGTACTTC.